This T cell receptor beta chain was sequenced for a study of identical twins' blood T cells. On the study more broadly: About 6 alpha and six beta libraries together yielded tens of millions of reads.

Reared together, all three twin pairs probably met the same infectious agents and vaccines. A single record per CDR3 protein comes from TCRdb applying MiXCR to the 5' RACE reads. The sample shows hundreds of thousands of distinct CDR3 sequences, over 25% of them seen only once. V shed 2 bases and J shed 11 bases, with 10 bases lying between them. Looked up from germline, CDR1 is MDHEN and CDR2 is SYDVKM. There are 12 residues in the CDR3. This chain connects TRBV28 to TRBJ2-1, with unresolved D. The specimen was PBMCs. This sequence was found in a woman between 18 and 49 years old in good health. The CDR3 coding sequence is TGTGCCAGCAGTTTAGCTTACAGCAAGCAGTTCTTC. The encoded protein is CASSLAYSKQFF.